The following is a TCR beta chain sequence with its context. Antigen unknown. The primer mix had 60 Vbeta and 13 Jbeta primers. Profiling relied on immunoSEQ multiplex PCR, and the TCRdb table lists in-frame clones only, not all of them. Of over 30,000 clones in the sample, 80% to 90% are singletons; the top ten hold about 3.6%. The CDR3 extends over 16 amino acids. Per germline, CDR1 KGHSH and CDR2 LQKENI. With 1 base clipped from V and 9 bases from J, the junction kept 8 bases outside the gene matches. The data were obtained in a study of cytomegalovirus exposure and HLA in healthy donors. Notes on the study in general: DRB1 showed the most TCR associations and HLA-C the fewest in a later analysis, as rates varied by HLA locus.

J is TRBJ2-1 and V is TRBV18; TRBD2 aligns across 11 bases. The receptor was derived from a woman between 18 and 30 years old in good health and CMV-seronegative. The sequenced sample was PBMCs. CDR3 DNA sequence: TGTGCCAGCTCACCACAAGCTAGCGGGGGGCTGAGTGAGCAGTTCTTC. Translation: CASSPQASGGLSEQFF.